Only one count was recorded for the clone carrying this TCR beta chain. Its antigen is unidentified. One end of the junction is discordant with germline, which a read error may explain. This sample is part of a study of cytomegalovirus exposure and HLA in healthy donors. The PCR used 60 Vbeta and 13 Jbeta primers. Assay: immunoSEQ multiplex PCR; the TCRdb copy retains only in-frame clones and omits some. The sample holds nearly 200,000 clones; roughly 80% are singletons and the top ten take around 6.3%. Findings and caveats of the study: In an earlier analysis, in some 500 donors, most V segments appeared productive either ~87% or ~30% of the time. When a later analysis compared HLA-associated TCR beta chains with equally common others, the HLA-associated chains turned out to be more clonally expanded and to have lower generation probabilities.

Among the donors, all were healthy bone marrow donors. Germline values: CDR1 SEHNR, CDR2 FQNEAQ (reference sequence). The CDR3 covers 13 residues. J is TRBJ2-7 and V is TRBV7-9, with D hard to call. The sample was PBMCs. The receptor comes from a woman aged 50 to 60 in good health and CMV-seropositive. The CDR3 DNA sequence: TGTTCCAGCAGCTTATACACATTGCCGGAGCAGTACTTC. It specifies CSSSLYTLPEQYF.